A single sample gave rise to the 21 T cell receptor beta chains below, sequenced in a study of blood T cell repertoires in COVID-19. Repertoires were generated with immunoSEQ multiplex PCR, while TCRdb's copy carries only in-frame clones and drops some. This repertoire shows about 190,000 clones, roughly 88% found once; its top ten account for roughly 5.6%. The sequenced material came from peripheral blood. All receptors derive from a woman aged 40 to 50 who had recovered from COVID-19.

This chain links TRBV30 with TRBJ2-7; D might be TRBD2 (6 bases). Germline CDR1 GTSNPN, CDR2 SVGIG (reference sequence). The V end was cut by 3 bases, the J end by 7 bases, with 19 bases between. CDR3 size: 14 residues. The CDR3 protein is CAWSPPRPGREQYF. In DNA, the CDR3 is TGTGCCTGGAGCCCCCCCCGGCCGGGGAGGGAGCAGTACTTC.

V usage is TRBV5-1 and J usage is TRBJ2-7, with D perhaps matching TRBD1 (6 bases). Germline values: CDR1 SGHRS, CDR2 YFSETQ. Deletions cut 4 bases from V and 6 bases from J, with 14 bases between. The CDR3 spans 13 residues. The CDR3: CASSPGTPSEQYF. Here the CDR3 DNA reads TGCGCCAGCAGCCCGGGGACACCCAGCGAGCAGTACTTC.

The CDR3 DNA is TGTGCCAGCAGTGACCAGGGGGGCGCCGATCAGCCCCAGCATTTT. It translates to CASSDQGGADQPQHF. The chain couples TRBV6-1 to TRBJ1-5, with TRBD1 matching over 7 bases. V trimming: 3 bases; J trimming: 5 bases; junction bases outside the gene matches: 7. CDR3 size: 15 residues. Germline V gene sequence: CDR1 MNHNS, CDR2 SASEGT.

The chain combines TRBV6-5 with TRBJ2-7, with D possibly being TRBD2 (5 bases). The germline V and J ends were trimmed by 5 bases and 4 bases, with 9 bases remaining between them. CDR3 length equals 12 residues. Germline V lookup: CDR1 MNHEY, CDR2 SVGAGI. The CDR3 spells CASSTDFYEQYF. The CDR3 DNA sequence: TGTGCCAGCAGTACGGACTTTTACGAGCAGTACTTC.

This chain uses TRBV5-1 with TRBJ2-3; a weak D match, TRBD1 (6 bases). The CDR3 consists of 15 residues. CDR1 and CDR2 (germline): SGHRS, YFSETQ. With 0 bases removed from V and 3 bases from J, the gap between germline ends came to 11 bases. CDR3 in DNA: TGCGCCAGCAGCTTGGAAGGACAGCCAACAGATACGCAGTATTTT. Translated: CASSLEGQPTDTQYF.

The rearrangement joins TRBV12-5 to TRBJ2-4; weak D call: TRBD1 (6 bases). CDR1 and CDR2 (germline): LGHNT, FRNRAP. The CDR3 sequence is 18 residues long. V was pared by 3 bases and J by 3 bases, with 21 bases between. The CDR3 DNA is TGTGCTAGTGGTTTCCGAGACCCCGACAGGTCGGGCAAAAACATTCAGTACTTC. This translates into CASGFRDPDRSGKNIQYF.

The genes are TRBV11-2 and TRBJ2-7; possibly TRBD1 for D (5 bases). The CDR3 spans 15 residues. Per germline, CDR1 SGHAT and CDR2 FQNNGV. Between the trimmed V and J ends, which lost 4 bases and 4 bases, there was a span of 17 bases. CDR3 DNA: TGTGCCAGCAGCTCTGGACATACACAGAGTTACGAGCAGTACTTC. Protein sequence: CASSSGHTQSYEQYF.

The table lists this clone with many counts. The V gene is TRBV27, the J gene TRBJ2-7; 16 nucleotides line up with TRBD2. V gave up 2 bases and J gave up 6 bases; unmatched junction bases: 16. The germline V gene has CDR1 MNHEY and CDR2 SMNVEV (reference sequence). CDR3 length: 20 residues. DNA for the CDR3: TGTGCCAGCAGTTTACTCCCCACCACCGGGACTAGCGGGAGGGCGGGCGAGCAGTACTTC. It encodes CASSLLPTTGTSGRAGEQYF.

V usage is TRBV10-2 and J usage is TRBJ2-7, with 8 nucleotides matching TRBD1. The CDR3 sequence is 13 residues long. V lost 3 bases to trimming and J lost 5 bases; unmatched junction nucleotides: 3. Germline CDR1 and CDR2: WSHSY and SAAADI. The CDR3 nucleotides are TGCGCCAGCAGTGACCAGGGGGCAAACGAGCAGTACTTC. Translation: CASSDQGANEQYF.

This clone was seen a few times. The chain joins TRBV4-1 to TRBJ1-1; D may be TRBD1 (6 bases). Germline V gene data show CDR1 as MGHRA and CDR2 as YSYEKL. The CDR3 covers 16 residues. V was clipped by 3 bases and J by 6 bases, with 20 bases between them. The CDR3 loop is CASSQGGGGLIPEAFF. Written as DNA, the CDR3 is TGCGCCAGCAGCCAGGGGGGCGGGGGGCTGATCCCTGAAGCTTTCTTT.

The genes are TRBV19 and TRBJ2-2, with 7 bases aligning to TRBD1. V lost 4 bases to trimming and J lost 3 bases; unmatched junction nucleotides: 5. Germline CDR1 and CDR2: LNHDA and SQIVND (reference sequence). This CDR3 spans 15 amino acids. The CDR3 sequence is CASSRRQGDTGELFF. CDR3 coding DNA: TGTGCCAGTAGTAGGCGACAGGGAGACACCGGGGAGCTGTTTTTT.

The CDR3 region is CASSYSFRGPLHF. DNA for the CDR3: TGTGCCAGCAGTTACTCCTTCCGGGGGCCCCTCCACTTT. This chain links TRBV6-5 with TRBJ1-6; possibly TRBD1 for D (5 bases). The CDR3 length is 13 residues. The ends were cut back, 0 bases at V and 13 bases at J, with 10 bases in the middle. In germline, CDR1 is MNHEY, CDR2 SVGAGI.

This chain connects TRBV19 to TRBJ1-2, with D possibly being TRBD1 (6 bases). There are 14 residues in the CDR3. Deletions cut 7 bases from V and 4 bases from J, with 16 bases between. The V gene's germline CDR1 is LNHDA and CDR2 SQIVND (reference sequence). CDR3 in amino acids: CASTLPGHGYGYTF. DNA of the CDR3: TGTGCCAGTACCCTACCGGGACACGGCTATGGCTACACCTTC.

The chain recombines TRBV7-2 with TRBJ1-6; 7 nucleotides agree with TRBD1. V shed 3 bases and J 10 bases; nucleotides not matched to a gene: 9. Germline CDR1 is SGHTA and CDR2 is FQGNSA. The CDR3 length is 15 residues. The CDR3 DNA sequence: TGTGCCAGCAGCTTGGCCCGGGCAGGGGGATCACCCCTCCACTTT. Translated: CASSLARAGGSPLHF. The full variable domain, in which reference TRBV7-2 and TRBJ1-6 provide the parts outside the CDR3, is GAGVSQSPSNKVTEKGKDVELRCDPISGHTALYWYRQSLGQGLEFLIYFQGNSAPDKSGLPSDRFSAERTGGSVSTLTIQRTQQEDSAVYLCASSLARAGGSPLHFGNGTRLTVT.

The chain recombines TRBV9 with TRBJ2-1; 12 bases line up with TRBD2. The V gene end was trimmed by 3 bases and the J gene end by 6 bases; junction bases not matched to a gene: 10. The CDR3 extends over 17 amino acids. From germline, CDR1 is SGDLS and CDR2 YYNGEE. The CDR3 sequence: CASSAGFGTSGLNEQFF. The CDR3 nucleotides read TGTGCCAGCAGCGCCGGGTTCGGGACTAGCGGGCTCAATGAGCAGTTCTTC.

Written as DNA, the CDR3 is TGCAGTGCCACTATTTTTGAGCAGTTCTTC. This sequence encodes CSATIFEQFF. The rearrangement uses TRBV20-1 and TRBJ2-1; D remains ambiguous. Germline lookup yields CDR1 DFQATT and CDR2 SNEGSKA (reference sequence). This CDR3 has 10 residues. Trimming took off 6 bases at V and 9 bases at J, with 9 bases between the two ends.

The chain joins TRBV27 to TRBJ2-1; tentative D call: TRBD2 (5 bases). Germline V gene lookup returns CDR1 MNHEY and CDR2 SMNVEV (reference sequence). V was pared by 1 base and J by 8 bases, with 18 bases between. The CDR3 covers 16 residues. The CDR3 sequence: CASSLYPSFYVDEQFF. CDR3 nucleotide sequence: TGTGCCAGCAGTTTATATCCTAGCTTCTATGTCGATGAGCAGTTCTTC.

V usage is TRBV4-3 and J usage is TRBJ2-1; D is unclear. The CDR3 consists of 12 residues. Germline CDR1 and CDR2: LGHNA and YSLEER. V lost 1 base and J 5 bases, leaving 3 bases between the germline ends. The CDR3 DNA is TGCGCCAGCAGCCAAGGGCACAATGAGCAGTTCTTC. Protein product: CASSQGHNEQFF.

CDR3 loop: CASSPMGREVTEAFF. In nucleotides, the CDR3 is TGTGCCAGTAGCCCTATGGGGAGGGAAGTCACTGAAGCTTTCTTT. V usage is TRBV19 and J usage is TRBJ1-1; D call uncertain. V gave up 6 bases and J gave up 4 bases, with 18 bases separating them. This CDR3 comprises 15 residues. Looked up from germline, CDR1 is LNHDA and CDR2 is SQIVND (reference sequence). The entire variable domain, with the rest obtained from reference TRBV19 and TRBJ1-1, is as follows: DGGITQSPKYLFRKEGQNVTLSCEQNLNHDAMYWYRQDPGQGLRLIYYSQIVNDFQKGDIAEGYSVSREKKESFPLTVTSAQKNPTAFYLCASSPMGREVTEAFFGQGTRLTVV.

This clone was detected only once. The CDR3 loop is CASRAGRRSGNTIYF. The CDR3 region has the DNA TGTGCCAGCAGAGCGGGCCGCCGCTCTGGAAACACCATATATTTT. The V gene is TRBV6-6, the J gene TRBJ1-3; D is unresolved. CDR1 MNHNY and CDR2 SVGAGI come from the germline V gene (reference sequence). Trimming took 6 bases from V and 0 from J, leaving 12 bases between them. The CDR3 extends over 15 amino acids.

This CDR3 is CASSRQGGFYNEQFF. CDR3 in DNA: TGTGCCAGCTCACGTCAGGGAGGGTTCTACAATGAGCAGTTCTTC. This chain connects TRBV18 to TRBJ2-1; 7 positions match TRBD2. There are 15 residues in the CDR3. The V and J ends lost 4 bases and 3 bases, in that order; junction bases with no gene match: 6. Germline V gives CDR1 KGHSH, CDR2 LQKENI.